The rows below give T cell receptor beta chains drawn from one sample of a study of T cells in Graves' hyperthyroidism and ophthalmopathy. TCRdb recomputed calls from the multiplex PCR reads with MiXCR, one row per CDR3 protein. The table records around 440,000 distinct CDR3 sequences, 15% to 18% of them present only once. The specimen was blood. The source of these receptors is a woman aged 18 to 35 with Graves' hyperthyroidism. The CDR3 runs from the conserved cysteine through the conserved F or W. Each record gives: V gene, J gene, clone size, D gene, CDR3 protein, CDR3 DNA. D genes are given only for firm matches. A clone size is listed for some rows: how often the clone was seen (once, few, many), or a class if it is expanded.

V: TRBV19
J: TRBJ2-7
size: few
D: .
CDR3: CASSIIAGHITYEQYF
DNA: TGTGCCAGTAGTATTATAGCTGGACACATCACCTACGAGCAGTACTTC

V: TRBV7-2
J: TRBJ1-4
size: many
D: .
CDR3: CASSFAGGNEKLFF
DNA: TGTGCCAGCAGCTTTGCCGGCGGTAATGAAAAACTGTTTTTT

V: TRBV10-3
J: TRBJ2-7
size: .
D: TRBD2
CDR3: CAISPGLVREQYF
DNA: TGTGCCATCAGCCCGGGACTAGTTCGCGAGCAGTACTTC

V: TRBV9
J: TRBJ1-6
size: few
D: .
CDR3: CASSVRTDNSPLHF
DNA: TGTGCCAGCAGCGTCCGGACAGACAATTCACCCCTCCACTTT

V: TRBV20-1
J: TRBJ2-7
size: many
D: TRBD1
CDR3: CSARGVGSDRVSYEQYF
DNA: TGCAGTGCTAGAGGCGTCGGGTCGGACAGGGTTTCCTACGAGCAGTACTTC

V: TRBV24-1
J: TRBJ1-2
size: .
D: TRBD1
CDR3: CATSDGGQGVNYGYTF
DNA: TGTGCCACCAGTGATGGGGGACAGGGTGTCAACTATGGCTACACCTTC

V: TRBV11-2
J: TRBJ2-1
size: many
D: TRBD2
CDR3: CASSYTSGGRTWNEQFF
DNA: TGTGCCAGCAGTTATACTAGCGGGGGTCGTACCTGGAATGAGCAGTTCTTC

V: TRBV4-2
J: TRBJ1-3
size: few
D: TRBD1
CDR3: CASSQRQGGGNTIYF
DNA: TGTGCCAGCAGCCAACGACAGGGGGGTGGAAACACCATATATTTT

V: TRBV3-1
J: TRBJ2-7
size: many
D: TRBD1
CDR3: CASSLRTGPPYEQYF
DNA: TGTGCCAGCAGCTTACGGACAGGTCCTCCCTACGAGCAGTACTTC

V: TRBV28
J: TRBJ2-1
size: many
D: TRBD2
CDR3: CASSPAGGRFNEQFF
DNA: TGTGCCAGCAGCCCAGCGGGGGGGCGGTTCAATGAGCAGTTCTTC

V: TRBV18
J: TRBJ2-3
size: many
D: TRBD2
CDR3: CASSTTSGSPDTQYF
DNA: TGTGCCAGCTCGACGACTAGCGGGAGTCCAGATACGCAGTATTTT

V: TRBV5-7
J: TRBJ1-2
size: few
D: .
CDR3: CASSPGGADGYTF
DNA: TGTGCCAGCAGCCCCGGGGGGGCAGATGGCTACACCTTC

V: TRBV27
J: TRBJ1-1
size: .
D: .
CDR3: CASSFRGGWDTEAFF
DNA: TGTGCCAGCAGTTTCCGTGGGGGGTGGGACACTGAAGCTTTCTTT

V: TRBV10-1
J: TRBJ2-7
size: many
D: TRBD2
CDR3: CASSEIRSSGNIYEQYF
DNA: TGCGCCAGCAGTGAGATTAGGAGTAGCGGGAATATATACGAGCAGTACTTC

V: TRBV7-6
J: TRBJ2-3
size: few
D: TRBD1
CDR3: CASSAGQARTDTQYF
DNA: TGTGCCAGCAGCGCCGGACAGGCGCGCACAGATACGCAGTATTTT

V: TRBV20-1
J: TRBJ2-1
size: few
D: TRBD2
CDR3: CSARDRASGRTFSYNEQFF
DNA: TGCAGTGCTAGAGATAGGGCTAGCGGGAGGACCTTCTCCTACAATGAGCAGTTCTTC

V: TRBV6-5
J: TRBJ2-7
size: few
D: .
CDR3: CASSYNGAGILSYEQYF
DNA: TGTGCCAGCAGTTACAATGGGGCAGGGATTCTCTCCTACGAGCAGTACTTC

V: TRBV6-2/TRBV6-3
J: TRBJ1-5
size: .
D: .
CDR3: CASSAGWHQPQHF
DNA: TGTGCCAGCTCAGCAGGGTGGCATCAGCCCCAGCATTTT

V: TRBV11-2
J: TRBJ2-7
size: many
D: TRBD1
CDR3: CASSLRLTGVFSSYEQYF
DNA: TGTGCCAGCAGCTTAAGGTTGACAGGGGTATTTAGCTCCTACGAGCAGTACTTC

V: TRBV9
J: TRBJ1-2
size: many
D: .
CDR3: CASSVAGDINYGYTF
DNA: TGTGCCAGCAGCGTAGCTGGGGATATCAACTATGGCTACACCTTC

V: TRBV2
J: TRBJ1-6
size: many
D: .
CDR3: CASSESGAGRFNSPLHF
DNA: TGTGCCAGCAGTGAGAGTGGGGCGGGACGGTTTAATTCACCCCTCCACTTT

V: TRBV19
J: TRBJ2-2
size: .
D: TRBD2
CDR3: CASINLLAGGTGELFF
DNA: TGTGCCAGTATTAATCTTTTGGCGGGGGGCACCGGGGAGCTGTTTTTT

V: TRBV6-5
J: TRBJ2-2
size: .
D: TRBD1
CDR3: CASNSGQGNTGELFF
DNA: TGTGCCAGCAATTCAGGACAGGGGAACACCGGGGAGCTGTTTTTT

V: TRBV3-1
J: TRBJ2-1
size: many
D: TRBD2
CDR3: CASSQGLAGAVQFF
DNA: TGTGCCAGCAGCCAGGGACTAGCGGGAGCGGTGCAGTTCTTC

V: TRBV28
J: TRBJ2-7
size: many
D: TRBD1
CDR3: CASNPAGTGNDEQYF
DNA: TGTGCCAGCAATCCAGCCGGGACAGGGAACGACGAGCAGTACTTC